This TCR beta chain was recovered during a study of control samples from healthy donors and cancer patients. The table came from immunoSEQ multiplex PCR; TCRdb's copy has only in-frame clones and leaves some out. The sample consists of 120,000 or so clones, approximately 87% of them appearing once. The ends were cut back, 5 bases at V and 7 bases at J, with 12 bases in the middle. The CDR3 contains 14 residues. The germline CDR1 and CDR2 sequences are SEHNR and FQNEAQ (reference sequence). The material sequenced was blood. The TCR sequence derives from a man aged 30-40 years in good health. The gene calls are TRBV7-9 and TRBJ1-6, with a tentative D call TRBD1 (6 bases). The DNA for the CDR3 is TGTGCCAGCAGCGCTGACAGGAGGAATTCACCCCTCCACTTT. Translating it yields CASSADRRNSPLHF.